This T cell receptor (beta chain) was retrieved from a study of blood T cells in healthy people across ages. A second PCR, run for about 7 to 11 cycles, used a sample-barcoded 5' primer plus a J-beta primer mix. Paired-end reads containing CDR3 totaled no fewer than 2.5 million for each sample. TCRdb ran MiXCR on the 5' RACE reads and lists one entry per CDR3 protein. Of some 790,000 distinct CDR3 sequences in the sample, under 30% are singletons; the top ten hold about 18%. A remark on this clonotype: The antigen is undetermined.

General study points: Investigators treated diversity estimates from one million T cells as underestimates. Naive CD4+ cells and diversity were both higher in long-lived donors than in aged donors.

CDR1 and CDR2 from the germline V gene are KGHSH and LQKENI. Trimming cost V 4 bases and J 8 bases, with 17 bases left between them. This CDR3 has 14 amino acids. The V gene is TRBV18, the J gene TRBJ1-2, with D perhaps TRBD1 (6 bases). This TCR was sampled from a woman aged 80 or over in good health. Specimen: blood. The CDR3 here is CASSLRQAAHGYTF. CDR3 bases: TGTGCCAGCTCACTACGACAGGCCGCCCACGGCTACACCTTC.